Each of the 10 T cell receptor beta chains below was sequenced from the same sample in a study of early T cells in non-severe SARS-CoV-2 infection. TCRdb independently ran MiXCR on the 5' RACE reads; one entry per CDR3 protein. The sample contains approximately 30,000 distinct CDR3 sequences, about 4.9% of which appear only once. Sequencing was performed on whole blood. These receptors were collected from an adult who was a healthcare worker with PCR-confirmed SARS-CoV-2 infection or an uninfected control (not recorded which).

This clonotype turned up a few times. DNA for the CDR3: TGCGCCAGCAGCTTGGCCGGGGGGGCGAGGACCCAGTACTTC. The encoded protein is CASSLAGGARTQYF. The rearrangement uses TRBV5-1 and TRBJ2-5; 8 bases are a match to TRBD2. V lost 0 bases, J lost 7 bases, and 5 bases stayed unmatched. Germline V gene lookup returns CDR1 SGHRS and CDR2 YFSETQ. This CDR3 is 14 amino acids long. The full variable domain, in which reference TRBV5-1 and TRBJ2-5 provide the parts outside the CDR3, is KAGVTQTPRYLIKTRGQQVTLSCSPISGHRSVSWYQQTPGQGLQFLFEYFSETQRNKGNFPGRFSGRQFSNSRSEMNVSTLELGDSALYLCASSLAGGARTQYFGPGTRLLVL.

This clonotype appeared many times. This chain joins TRBV30 and TRBJ1-5, with TRBD1 as a possible D gene (5 bases). Germline CDR1 reads GTSNPN; CDR2 reads SVGIG (reference sequence). This CDR3 comprises 13 residues. Trimming stripped 0 bases from V and 6 bases from J, with 9 bases between. The CDR3 DNA is TGTGCCTGGAGTGTACAAGGGGTTCAGCCCCAGCATTTT. This encodes CAWSVQGVQPQHF.

The V gene is TRBV21-1, the J gene TRBJ2-3; the listed D gene, TRBD1, was not tested against the DNA. TRBV21-1 is a pseudogene locus. CDR3 length: 16 residues. The CDR3 DNA reads TGTGCCAGCAGCAGACAGGTAGATCTTGTCACAGATACGCAGTATTTT. Translated, it gives CASSRQVDLVTDTQYF.

The chain carries TRBV11-2 and TRBJ2-5; D remains unclear. The CDR3 runs to 15 residues. Deletions cut 1 base from V and 0 bases from J, with 9 bases between. Germline-derived CDR1 and CDR2 are SGHAT and FQNNGV. CDR3 sequence reads: CASSLGPAYQETQYF. The DNA for the CDR3 is TGTGCCAGCAGCTTAGGGCCGGCGTACCAAGAGACCCAGTACTTC.

The table lists this clonotype with many counts. The CDR3 loop is CASGSSGRAGSYNEQFF. CDR3 DNA sequence: TGTGCCAGCGGGTCTAGCGGGAGGGCCGGGTCCTACAATGAGCAGTTCTTC. This sequence joins TRBV11-2 and TRBJ2-1, with 12 bases identical to TRBD2. With V trimmed by 8 bases and J by 1 base, 9 bases remained unmatched. The CDR3 contains 17 residues. Germline assignment: CDR1 SGHAT and CDR2 FQNNGV.

The table lists this clonotype with many counts. This chain uses TRBV28 with TRBJ2-6; no clear D. This CDR3 region has 15 residues. Trimming cost V 3 bases and J 2 bases, with 8 bases left between them. In germline, CDR1 is MDHEN, CDR2 SYDVKM. For the CDR3, the DNA is TGTGCCAGCAGTTTCTCCCGGGCTGGGGCCAACGTCCTGACTTTC. Amino acids: CASSFSRAGANVLTF.

This clonotype was counted a few times. The V and J genes are TRBV28 and TRBJ1-4; D may be TRBD1 (5 bases). This CDR3 is 15 amino acids long. Germline values: CDR1 MDHEN, CDR2 SYDVKM. V was pared by 3 bases and J by 8 bases, with 16 bases between. The CDR3 DNA follows: TGTGCCAGCAGTTTTTTCAGGGTGGGAGGGGAAAAACTGTTTTTT. This translates into CASSFFRVGGEKLFF.

The chain has TRBV5-1 and TRBJ2-2; unclear D gene. This CDR3 region has 15 residues. Trimming removed 0 bases at V and 4 bases at J, with 10 bases between. Germline values: CDR1 SGHRS, CDR2 YFSETQ. The CDR3 bases are TGCGCCAGCAGCTTGGTGGGGATCGGCACCGGGGAGCTGTTTTTT. Protein sequence: CASSLVGIGTGELFF.

This clonotype has ten or more counts. The chain couples TRBV19 to TRBJ2-6; D gene uncertain. The CDR3 is made up of 17 amino acids. V lost 1 base, J lost 0 bases, and 10 bases lay in between. Germline V gives CDR1 LNHDA, CDR2 SQIVND (reference sequence). The CDR3 bases are TGTGCCAGTAGTATAGTTGGGTACGGCTCTGGGGCCAACGTCCTGACTTTC. The encoded protein is CASSIVGYGSGANVLTF.

This clonotype came up a few times. V and J are TRBV7-8 and TRBJ1-1; unclear D gene. The CDR3 is made up of 14 amino acids. The V gene's germline CDR1 is SGHVS and CDR2 FQNEAQ. Between the trimmed V and J ends, which lost 8 bases and 1 base, there was a span of 14 bases. The CDR3 DNA follows: TGTGCCAGCTATTTAACCCCCGGGAACACTGAAGCTTTCTTT. This codes for CASYLTPGNTEAFF.